A single T cell receptor (beta chain) is shown here with its context. RNA was isolated and reverse transcribed to cDNA, the sequencing template. The assay was immunoSEQ multiplex PCR, and TCRdb's table has in-frame clones only and misses some. The sample carries around 99,000 clones, 84% recorded once. As to treatment: oral pan-JAK inhibitor, 5-10 mg twice daily. Trimming took off 1 base at V and 8 bases at J, with 14 bases between the two ends. The CDR3 has 14 residues. Germline V CDR1 and CDR2: LGHNA, YNFKEQ. This specimen comes from a study of CD8+ T cells in alopecia areata. This TCR came from a human donor with alopecia areata. The chain employs TRBV4-2 and TRBJ1-2; tentative D call: TRBD1 (5 bases). The sequenced sample was CD8+ T cells sorted from blood, obtained at week 24, from a patient treated with tofacitinib. The chain's CDR3 is CASSQGRDSVGYTF. The CDR3, as DNA: TGTGCCAGCAGCCAAGGCAGGGACTCGGTGGGCTACACCTTC.